These 26 T cell receptor beta chains were sequenced from one sample in a study of CD8+CD57+ T cells in acquired aplastic anemia. For CDR3 and TCR beta VDJ profiling, genomic DNA was the template used. From the reads, TCRdb called clonotypes with MiXCR, one entry per CDR3 protein. The data show around 250,000 distinct CDR3 sequences, 55% to 65% seen once. The sample taken for sequencing was sorted CD4+, CD8+, or CD8+CD57+ T cells (not recorded which) from PBMCs. The receptors were gathered from a human donor with severe aplastic anemia or a healthy control (not recorded which).

The V and J genes are TRBV4-2 and TRBJ1-5; no clear D gene. From germline, CDR1 is LGHNA and CDR2 YNFKEQ. The CDR3 is 13 amino acids. Trimming left V 5 bases short and J 5 bases short, with 10 bases between. In nucleotides, the CDR3 is TGTGCCAGCAGCTTAGGCTGTTATCAGCCCCAGCATTTT. Amino acids: CASSLGCYQPQHF.

This chain joins TRBV2 and TRBJ2-7; D is uncertain. Germline V gene data show CDR1 as SNHLY and CDR2 as FYNNEI. The CDR3 loop spans 13 amino acids. V lost 5 bases to trimming and J lost 1 base, with 9 bases between them. CDR3 DNA: TGTGCCAGCAGTTATCAGGAGTCCTACGAGCAGTACTTC. Its protein is CASSYQESYEQYF.

In this sample, this clonotype turned up once. The chain recombines TRBV7-9 with TRBJ1-3, with D possibly TRBD1 on 5 matching bases. The CDR3 loop spans 15 amino acids. V gave up 1 base and J gave up 5 bases, with 12 bases separating them. CDR1 and CDR2 from the germline V gene are SEHNR and FQNEAQ (reference sequence). DNA for the CDR3: TGTGCCAGCAGCTTAGTAGGGTCAGGGAGAAACACCATATATTTT. Its translation: CASSLVGSGRNTIYF.

This chain uses TRBV2 with TRBJ1-3; D not resolved. This CDR3 is built from 17 residues. Germline assignment: CDR1 SNHLY and CDR2 FYNNEI. V lost 7 bases to trimming and J lost 0 bases, with 19 bases between them. CDR3 DNA sequence: TGTGCCAGCAAGGGCCTACCCCTGAGACTCTCTGGAAACACCATATATTTT. This codes for CASKGLPLRLSGNTIYF.

This clonotype was counted a few times. This chain connects TRBV20-1 to TRBJ2-7; 11 bases are shared with TRBD2. CDR3 length: 16 residues. Per the germline V gene, CDR1 is DFQATT and CDR2 is SNEGSKA (reference sequence). The V and J ends lost 0 bases and 3 bases, in that order; junction bases with no gene match: 7. For the CDR3, the DNA is TGCAGTGCTAGAGATCCGGCTAGCGGGGGGCACTACGAGCAGTACTTC. It specifies CSARDPASGGHYEQYF.

This clonotype was counted ten times or more. The rearrangement links TRBV27 to TRBJ1-6; 11 bases are shared with TRBD1. Trimming took 4 bases from V and 9 from J; bases not matched to a gene: 8. Germline V lookup: CDR1 MNHEY, CDR2 SMNVEV (reference sequence). CDR3 length: 16 amino acids. As DNA, the CDR3 is TGTGCCAGCAGTTGGGACAGGGGGTTTACGAGTTCACCCCTCCACTTT. This sequence encodes CASSWDRGFTSSPLHF.

This clonotype has a count of ten or more. The CDR3 region has the DNA TGTGCCAGCAGTCAATCTAGCGGGGTAGGCGAGCAGTACTTC. It is translated as CASSQSSGVGEQYF. J is TRBJ2-7 and V is TRBV2; TRBD2 matches 9 bases. This CDR3 comprises 14 residues. In germline, CDR1 is SNHLY, CDR2 FYNNEI. V trimming: 5 bases; J trimming: 6 bases; junction bases outside the gene matches: 8.

As concerns this clonotype: In this CDR3 the conserved last residue, phenylalanine or tryptophan, is missing, so a read error is likely. Because the CDR3's place on the DNA is in doubt, the DNA is left out and the CDR3 is given as listed by TCRdb. This chain uses TRBV5-1 with TRBJ1-6. CDR1 is SGHRS and CDR2 is YFSETQ in the germline V gene. The CDR3 has 8 residues if both end residues are counted. The CDR3 here is CASSLDVP.

V and J are TRBV24-1 and TRBJ2-2; D gene unclear. CDR3 size: 18 residues. Trimming left V 6 bases short and J 0 bases short, with 19 bases between. Germline V CDR1 and CDR2: KGHDR, SFDVKD. The CDR3 is CATSNTIRGPANTGELFF. The CDR3 DNA sequence: TGTGCCACCAGTAATACGATCCGTGGCCCTGCGAACACCGGGGAGCTGTTTTTT.

This clonotype showed up many times. The junction and the germline gene differ at one end; a read error may be behind it. This chain joins TRBV7-7 and TRBJ2-5; no definite D call. The CDR3 has 12 amino acids. Germline CDR1 and CDR2: SSHAT and FNYEAQ (reference sequence). The DNA for the CDR3 is TGCGCCAGCAGCTTATTAGGAGAGACCCAGTACTTC. Its translation: CASSLLGETQYF.

Of note for this clonotype: At one of its ends the junction is not consistent with the germline gene, which may arise from a read error. The V and J genes are TRBV7-2 and TRBJ2-5, with TRBD2 matching 9 bases. The V gene's germline CDR1 is SGHTA and CDR2 FQGNSA. The CDR3 sequence is 15 residues long. CDR3 in amino acids: CASSLATSGEETQYF. The CDR3 region has the DNA TGTGCCAGCAGTTTAGCGACTAGCGGTGAAGAGACCCAGTACTTC.

This clonotype was seen many times. The chain links TRBV19 to TRBJ2-1, with TRBD2 matching over 9 bases. This CDR3 comprises 15 residues. The J segment lost 6 bases and the V segment lost 3 bases, leaving 6 bases of the junction unmatched. The germline V gene has CDR1 LNHDA and CDR2 SQIVND (reference sequence). The CDR3, as DNA: TGTGCCAGTAGTATTAGCGGGGGCAACGGCAATGAGCAGTTCTTC. This encodes CASSISGGNGNEQFF.

The chain combines TRBV7-9 with TRBJ1-4; maybe TRBD1 (5 bases). The CDR3 is made up of 16 amino acids. The ends were cut back, 6 bases at V and 0 bases at J, with 14 bases in the middle. CDR1 SEHNR and CDR2 FQNEAQ come from the germline V gene (reference sequence). In DNA form, the CDR3 reads TGTGCCAGCAGTAGCACGGGGGTCGCAACTAATGAAAAACTGTTTTTT. Amino acids: CASSSTGVATNEKLFF. Using reference TRBV7-9 and TRBJ1-4 for the parts outside the CDR3, the full variable domain is DTGVSQNPRHKITKRGQNVTFRCDPISEHNRLYWYRQTLGQGPEFLTYFQNEAQLEKSRLLSDRFSAERPKGSFSTLEIQRTEQGDSAMYLCASSSTGVATNEKLFFGSGTQLSVL.

This clonotype was recorded only once. The CDR3 loop reads CASSLARGRESTDTQYF. The DNA for the CDR3 is TGTGCCAGCAGCTTAGCTCGGGGGAGGGAAAGCACAGATACGCAGTATTTT. The rearrangement links TRBV7-9 to TRBJ2-3; 7 nucleotides line up with TRBD2. The ends lost 0 bases at V and 0 bases at J; junction bases unmatched: 6. Germline V gene sequence: CDR1 SEHNR, CDR2 FQNEAQ (reference sequence). The CDR3 runs to 17 residues. Full variable domain (remainder filled in from reference TRBV7-9 and TRBJ2-3): DTGVSQNPRHKITKRGQNVTFRCDPISEHNRLYWYRQTLGQGPEFLTYFQNEAQLEKSRLLSDRFSAERPKGSFSTLEIQRTEQGDSAMYLCASSLARGRESTDTQYFGPGTRLTVL.

This clonotype was seen many times. The chain recombines TRBV19 with TRBJ1-5; TRBD1 aligns across 9 bases. CDR3 length: 12 residues. Germline V gene lookup returns CDR1 LNHDA and CDR2 SQIVND (reference sequence). Losses at the gene ends were 9 bases for V and 5 bases for J; bases not matched to a gene: 2. The CDR3 region has the DNA TGTGCCAGCCGACAGGGGGATCAGCCCCAGCATTTT. This gives the protein CASRQGDQPQHF.

The chain combines TRBV5-1 with TRBJ2-7; D is uncertain. CDR3 length: 13 residues. Trimming left V 0 bases short and J 7 bases short, with 11 bases between. Germline V lookup: CDR1 SGHRS, CDR2 YFSETQ. Written as DNA, the CDR3 is TGCGCCAGCAGCTTGGTCAGTTGCAATGAGCAGTACTTC. Residues: CASSLVSCNEQYF.

This clonotype came up many times. V and J are TRBV7-3 and TRBJ1-1; 8 nucleotides match TRBD1. The junction had 11 bases not matched to a gene; V was cut back by 5 bases and J by 3 bases. The length of the CDR3 is 16 residues. Germline values: CDR1 SGHTA, CDR2 FQGTGA. This CDR3 reads CASSPDRASTYTEAFF. CDR3 sequence (DNA): TGTGCCAGCAGCCCGGACAGGGCCAGTACGTACACTGAAGCTTTCTTT.

This chain links TRBV7-9 with TRBJ2-5; D unclear. The CDR3 is 13 residues long. Germline V CDR1 and CDR2: SEHNR, FQNEAQ (reference sequence). Trimming removed 1 base at V and 4 bases at J, with 7 bases between. The CDR3 protein is CASSLDARETQYF. The CDR3 nucleotides are TGTGCCAGCAGCTTAGATGCCCGAGAGACCCAGTACTTC.

The genes are TRBV15 and TRBJ1-4, with D uncertain. The CDR3 has 15 residues. Trimming shortened V by 0 bases and J by 8 bases, and 13 bases separated the two germline ends. Germline assignment: CDR1 LNHNV and CDR2 YYDKDF (reference sequence). CDR3 nucleotide sequence: TGTGCCACCAGCAGAGATCGGGCAAATGGGGAAAAACTGTTTTTT. This codes for CATSRDRANGEKLFF.

The V gene is TRBV6-6, the J gene TRBJ2-3; 13 bases are a match to TRBD2. Germline V gives CDR1 MNHNY, CDR2 SVGAGI (reference sequence). The CDR3 has 16 residues. Unmatched junction bases numbered 6, after V lost 1 base and J lost 8 bases. CDR3 sequence reads: CASSYLKGTSGVTQYF. Here the CDR3 DNA reads TGTGCCAGCAGTTACTTAAAAGGGACTAGCGGGGTTACGCAGTATTTT.

There are a few counts of this clonotype. The chain has TRBV7-2 and TRBJ2-5, with TRBD2 matching over 11 bases. The CDR3 length is 17 residues. The junction had 7 bases not matched to a gene; V was cut back by 0 bases and J by 4 bases. CDR1 is SGHTA, CDR2 FQGNSA, per germline. CDR3 DNA sequence: TGTGCCAGCAGCTTAGCCTTACTAGCGGGGGAAGGAGAGACCCAGTACTTC. This gives the protein CASSLALLAGEGETQYF.

The chain employs TRBV7-3 and TRBJ1-1; TRBD1 matches 9 bases. The CDR3 spans 18 residues. The germline V gene encodes CDR1 SGHTA and CDR2 FQGTGA. V trimming: 5 bases; J trimming: 4 bases; junction bases outside the gene matches: 17. This chain's CDR3 is CASSLRPGGGTGTTEAFF. The DNA for the CDR3 is TGTGCCAGCAGCCTTCGCCCGGGTGGGGGGACAGGGACCACTGAAGCTTTCTTT.

In its sample, this clonotype was seen many times. The chain combines TRBV7-2 with TRBJ1-5, with D perhaps matching TRBD1 (6 bases). This CDR3 has 17 amino acids. In germline, CDR1 is SGHTA, CDR2 FQGNSA. Trimming left V 3 bases short and J 2 bases short, with 17 bases between. The CDR3 bases are TGTGCCAGCAGCTTTTGGGGGGGGGCCCTTGGCAATCAGCCCCAGCATTTT. It translates to CASSFWGGALGNQPQHF.

V is TRBV9 and J is TRBJ1-1, with D perhaps matching TRBD1 (5 bases). Germline-derived CDR1 and CDR2 are SGDLS and YYNGEE. The CDR3 totals 13 residues. With 4 bases removed from V and 8 bases from J, the gap between germline ends came to 15 bases. CDR3: CASSPPTGGEAFF. CDR3 nucleotides: TGTGCCAGCAGCCCGCCAACAGGTGGGGAAGCTTTCTTT.

This clonotype was picked up many times. The genes are TRBV20-1 and TRBJ1-5; 9 nucleotides agree with TRBD1. V shed 6 bases and J 2 bases; nucleotides not matched to a gene: 17. Germline V lookup: CDR1 DFQATT, CDR2 SNEGSKA (reference sequence). CDR3 length: 18 amino acids. In DNA form, the CDR3 reads TGCAGTGCATCAACCACAGGGGGCGGACTCATTCGCAATCAGCCCCAGCATTTT. As protein: CSASTTGGGLIRNQPQHF.

V and J are TRBV10-3 and TRBJ1-2; D remains ambiguous. Germline V gene data show CDR1 as ENHRY and CDR2 as SYGVKD. The CDR3 contains 15 residues. V lost 4 bases to trimming and J lost 1 base, with 13 bases between them. DNA for the CDR3: TGTGCCATCAGTGTTCTACAGACCCGTAACTATGGCTACACCTTC. It codes for CAISVLQTRNYGYTF.